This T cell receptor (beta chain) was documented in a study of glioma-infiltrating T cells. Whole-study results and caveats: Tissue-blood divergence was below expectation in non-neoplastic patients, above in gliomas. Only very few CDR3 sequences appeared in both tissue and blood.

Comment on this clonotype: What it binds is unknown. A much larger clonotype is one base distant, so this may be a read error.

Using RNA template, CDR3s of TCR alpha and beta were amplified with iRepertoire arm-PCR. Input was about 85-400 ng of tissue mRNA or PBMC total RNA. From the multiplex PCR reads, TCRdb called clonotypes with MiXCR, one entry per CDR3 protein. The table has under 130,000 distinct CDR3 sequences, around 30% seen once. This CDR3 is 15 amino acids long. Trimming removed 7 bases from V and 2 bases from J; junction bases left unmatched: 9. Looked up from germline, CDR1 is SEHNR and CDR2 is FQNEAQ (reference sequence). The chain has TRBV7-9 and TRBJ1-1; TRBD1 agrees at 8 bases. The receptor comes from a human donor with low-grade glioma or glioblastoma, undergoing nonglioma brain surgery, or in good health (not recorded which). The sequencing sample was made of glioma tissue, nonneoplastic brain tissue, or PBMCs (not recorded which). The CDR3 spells CASIQKTGANTEAFF. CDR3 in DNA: TGTGCCAGCATCCAAAAGACAGGGGCTAACACTGAAGCTTTCTTT.